Reported below is one TCR beta chain. Its cognate antigen is unknown. This specimen belongs to a study of memory CD4+ T cells and cytomegalovirus serostatus. How the authors handled the data: After removing out-of-frame reads, 2 million to 2.5 million distinct TCRbeta sequences remained. Produced via immunoSEQ multiplex PCR; TCRdb's table is partial and in-frame only. The V and J calls and the clone size are those of that table, but D and trimming were determined from the DNA. This table holds 45,000 to 60,000 clones, around four fifths found once. Per the germline V gene, CDR1 is SNHLY and CDR2 is FYNNEI. V was pared by 6 bases and J by 0 bases, with 6 bases between. This CDR3 spans 13 amino acids. Study outcomes and limitations: CMV serostatus prediction reached median AUC roughly 0.95, or 0.91 with US-trained model. Of under 200 reported CMV TCRbeta sequences, some 67 were found in memory CD4+ repertoires.

The sort gate was single viable CD3+CD4+CD8-CD45RO+ cells for memory CD4+ T cells. This chain connects TRBV2 to TRBJ2-1; the D is unclear. The clonotype comes from an adult in good health and CMV-seropositive. Sequencing was performed on memory CD4+ T cells from blood. For the CDR3, the DNA is TGTGCCAGCAGGGGTTCCTCCTACAATGAGCAGTTCTTC. Its translation: CASRGSSYNEQFF.